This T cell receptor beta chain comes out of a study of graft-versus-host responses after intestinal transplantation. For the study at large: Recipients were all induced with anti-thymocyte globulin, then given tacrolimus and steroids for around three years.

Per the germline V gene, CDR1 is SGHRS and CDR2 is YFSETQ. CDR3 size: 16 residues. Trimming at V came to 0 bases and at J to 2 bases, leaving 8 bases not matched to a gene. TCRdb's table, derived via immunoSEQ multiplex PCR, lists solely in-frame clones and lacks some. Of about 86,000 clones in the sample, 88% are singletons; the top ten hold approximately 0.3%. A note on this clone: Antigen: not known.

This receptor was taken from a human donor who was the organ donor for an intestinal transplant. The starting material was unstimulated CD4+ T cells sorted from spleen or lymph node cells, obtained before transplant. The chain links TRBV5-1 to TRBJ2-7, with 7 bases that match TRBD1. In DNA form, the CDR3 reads TGCGCCAGCAGCTTGGATTCCCGGGACAGTGCCTACGAGCAGTACTTC. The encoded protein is CASSLDSRDSAYEQYF.